This T cell receptor (beta chain) was sequenced during a study of shared clonotypes between healthy human individuals. Background on the study: CD4 naive and CD4 memory each took three plates per donor, while CD8 naive took two and CD8 memory one.

Regarding this clone: What it recognizes is unknown. Other nucleotide sequences in the sample specify the same CDR3.

Measured with immunoSEQ multiplex PCR; TCRdb has only the in-frame clones, and not every one. The repertoire has some 500,000 clones, approximately 95% of them found once; the top ten carry 0.064%. Study donors comprised healthy, HIV-negative adults devoid of recent acute infection or vaccination. Overall study results and limits: Sampling covered nothing but blood. Tissue TCR repertoires likely differ from those found in blood. Lower generation probabilities were found for non-shared clonotypes than for those shared by all four donors.

The sequencing sample was made of naive CD4+ T cells sorted from blood. This sample's subset: CD45RA+ positively selected. This sequence originates from a woman in her twenties or thirties in good health.

CDR3 region: CASSLQETQYF. DNA of the CDR3: TGTGCCAGCAGTCTCCAAGAGACCCAGTACTTC. The chain is built from TRBV2 and TRBJ2-5; no reliable D call. Germline V gives CDR1 SNHLY, CDR2 FYNNEI. The germline V and J ends were trimmed by 5 bases and 1 base, with 2 bases remaining between them. There are 11 residues in the CDR3. Full variable domain (remainder filled in from reference TRBV2 and TRBJ2-5): EPEVTQTPSHQVTQMGQEVILRCVPISNHLYFYWYRQILGQKVEFLVSFYNNEISEKSEIFDDQFSVERPDGSNFTLKIRSTKLEDSAMYFCASSLQETQYFGPGTRLLVL.